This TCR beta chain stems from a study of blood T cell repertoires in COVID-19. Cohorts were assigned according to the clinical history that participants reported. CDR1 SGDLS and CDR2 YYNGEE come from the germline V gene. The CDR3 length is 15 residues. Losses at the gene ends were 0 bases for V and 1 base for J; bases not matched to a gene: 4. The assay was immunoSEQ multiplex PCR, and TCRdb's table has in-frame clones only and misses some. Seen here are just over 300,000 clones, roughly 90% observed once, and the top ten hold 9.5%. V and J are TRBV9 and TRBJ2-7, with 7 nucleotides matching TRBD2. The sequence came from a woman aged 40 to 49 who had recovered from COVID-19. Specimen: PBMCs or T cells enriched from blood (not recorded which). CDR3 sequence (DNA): TGTGCCAGCAGCGTAGATAGGGGAGGGTCCTACGAGCAGTACTTC. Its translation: CASSVDRGGSYEQYF.